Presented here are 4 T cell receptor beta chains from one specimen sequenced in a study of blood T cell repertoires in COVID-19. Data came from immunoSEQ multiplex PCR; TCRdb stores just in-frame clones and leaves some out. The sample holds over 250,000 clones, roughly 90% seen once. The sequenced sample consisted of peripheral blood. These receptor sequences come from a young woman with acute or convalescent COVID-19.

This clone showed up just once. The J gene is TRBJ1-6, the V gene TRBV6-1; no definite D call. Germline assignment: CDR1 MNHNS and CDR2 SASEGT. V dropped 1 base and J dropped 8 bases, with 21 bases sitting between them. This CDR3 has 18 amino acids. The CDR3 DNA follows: TGTGCCAGCAGTGAAGTCCTTTCGTCGGGAGCAGGACATTCACCCCTCCACTTT. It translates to CASSEVLSSGAGHSPLHF.

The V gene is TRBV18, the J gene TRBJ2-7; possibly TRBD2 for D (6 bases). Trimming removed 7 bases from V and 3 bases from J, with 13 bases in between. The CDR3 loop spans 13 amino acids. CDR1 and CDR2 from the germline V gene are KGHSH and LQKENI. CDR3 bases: TGTGCCAGCTGCGGGACTCAGGGCTACGAGCAGTACTTC. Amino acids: CASCGTQGYEQYF.

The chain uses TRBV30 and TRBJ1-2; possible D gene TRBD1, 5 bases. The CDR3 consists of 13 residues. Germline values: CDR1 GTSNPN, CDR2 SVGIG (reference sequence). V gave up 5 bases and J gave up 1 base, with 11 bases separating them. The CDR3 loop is CAWAREGNYGYTF. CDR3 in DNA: TGTGCCTGGGCCAGGGAGGGTAACTATGGCTACACCTTC.

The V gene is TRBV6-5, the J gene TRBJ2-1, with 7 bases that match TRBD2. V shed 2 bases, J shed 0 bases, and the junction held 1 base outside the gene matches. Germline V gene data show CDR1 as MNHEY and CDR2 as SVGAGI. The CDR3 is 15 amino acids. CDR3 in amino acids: CASSYGGSSYNEQFF. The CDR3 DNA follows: TGTGCCAGCAGTTACGGCGGGAGCTCCTACAATGAGCAGTTCTTC.